These 9 T cell receptor beta chains originate from one sample sequenced in a study of control samples from healthy donors and cancer patients. Clones were sequenced by immunoSEQ multiplex PCR, and TCRdb holds only the in-frame ones, with some missing. This sample carries 25,000 to 30,000 clones, around nine tenths of them seen once, and the ten largest clones take about 3.7%. Sequenced material: formalin-fixed, paraffin-embedded tissue. Every receptor here comes from a female donor with melanoma.

The V and J genes are TRBV5-1 and TRBJ1-1, with D unclear. Trimming left V 2 bases short and J 2 bases short, with 7 bases between. CDR3 size: 13 residues. Germline assignment: CDR1 SGHRS and CDR2 YFSETQ. CDR3 residues: CASSFGPNTEAFF. CDR3 sequence (DNA): TGCGCCAGCAGCTTTGGACCAAACACTGAAGCTTTCTTT.

This chain joins TRBV13 and TRBJ1-3; D is unresolved. Germline lookup yields CDR1 PRHDT and CDR2 FYEKMQ (reference sequence). V was clipped by 4 bases and J by 8 bases, with 9 bases between them. The CDR3 runs to 12 residues. DNA of the CDR3: TGTGCCAGCAGCTCTGGGCCCGACACCATATATTTT. This gives the protein CASSSGPDTIYF. The full variable domain, in which reference TRBV13 and TRBJ1-3 provide the parts outside the CDR3, is AAGVIQSPRHLIKEKRETATLKCYPIPRHDTVYWYQQGPGQDPQFLISFYEKMQSDKGSIPDRFSAQQFSDYHSELNMSSLELGDSALYFCASSSGPDTIYFGEGSWLTVV.

This chain joins TRBV6-5 and TRBJ1-2; D unresolved. The CDR3 is made up of 12 amino acids. Looked up from germline, CDR1 is MNHEY and CDR2 is SVGAGI. V was pared by 6 bases and J by 1 base, with 6 bases between. The CDR3 region is CASRSRNYGYTF. The CDR3, as DNA: TGTGCCAGCAGGTCCCGTAACTATGGCTACACCTTC.

The chain recombines TRBV5-1 with TRBJ1-1; no definite D call. Germline lookup yields CDR1 SGHRS and CDR2 YFSETQ. The CDR3 is made up of 13 amino acids. Trimming removed 0 bases at V and 10 bases at J, with 13 bases between. The CDR3 coding sequence is TGCGCCAGCAGCTTGGGGGCCCCCCAAGGAGCTTTCTTT. It encodes CASSLGAPQGAFF.

This chain joins TRBV5-1 and TRBJ1-1; D remains ambiguous. Per the germline V gene, CDR1 is SGHRS and CDR2 is YFSETQ. This CDR3 has 15 residues. Trimming took 0 bases from V and 0 from J, leaving 9 bases between them. The CDR3 sequence is CASSLDTGLNTEAFF. As DNA, the CDR3 is TGCGCCAGCAGCTTGGATACGGGGTTGAACACTGAAGCTTTCTTT.

A single count supports this clone. The rearrangement links TRBV7-2 to TRBJ1-2; tentative D call: TRBD1 (6 bases). Deletions cut 5 bases from V and 8 bases from J, with 24 bases between. This CDR3 has 16 amino acids. The V gene's germline CDR1 is SGHTA and CDR2 FQGNSA. CDR3 nucleotides: TGTGCCAGCAGCCCGCAGGGGTCCGGGCGGGGTCGAGGCTACACCTTC. Protein: CASSPQGSGRGRGYTF.

This chain connects TRBV6-5 to TRBJ2-1; D remains ambiguous. Trimming stripped 6 bases from V and 2 bases from J, with 14 bases between. The germline gives CDR1 MNHEY, CDR2 SVGAGI. The CDR3 sequence is 15 residues long. The CDR3 DNA is TGTGCCAGCAGCTCCTCTCCTTCCACCTACAATGAGCAGTTCTTC. This gives the protein CASSSSPSTYNEQFF.

In this sample, this clone turned up a few times. The gene calls are TRBV29-1 and TRBJ1-1, with D unclear. This CDR3 is built from 11 residues. Trimming cost V 1 base and J 4 bases, with 4 bases left between them. CDR1 is SQVTM, CDR2 ANQGSEA, per germline. CDR3 sequence reads: CSVEGLTEAFF. The CDR3 nucleotides are TGCAGCGTTGAAGGGCTCACTGAAGCTTTCTTT.

This clone was seen a single time. This chain links TRBV29-1 with TRBJ2-1; 7 bases are shared with TRBD2. The CDR3 runs to 12 residues. Per germline, CDR1 SQVTM and CDR2 ANQGSEA. J was trimmed by 12 bases and V by 3 bases; bases with no gene match: 8. The CDR3 sequence is CSVEYDWEGQFF. The CDR3 bases are TGCAGCGTTGAGTATGACTGGGAGGGGCAGTTCTTC.